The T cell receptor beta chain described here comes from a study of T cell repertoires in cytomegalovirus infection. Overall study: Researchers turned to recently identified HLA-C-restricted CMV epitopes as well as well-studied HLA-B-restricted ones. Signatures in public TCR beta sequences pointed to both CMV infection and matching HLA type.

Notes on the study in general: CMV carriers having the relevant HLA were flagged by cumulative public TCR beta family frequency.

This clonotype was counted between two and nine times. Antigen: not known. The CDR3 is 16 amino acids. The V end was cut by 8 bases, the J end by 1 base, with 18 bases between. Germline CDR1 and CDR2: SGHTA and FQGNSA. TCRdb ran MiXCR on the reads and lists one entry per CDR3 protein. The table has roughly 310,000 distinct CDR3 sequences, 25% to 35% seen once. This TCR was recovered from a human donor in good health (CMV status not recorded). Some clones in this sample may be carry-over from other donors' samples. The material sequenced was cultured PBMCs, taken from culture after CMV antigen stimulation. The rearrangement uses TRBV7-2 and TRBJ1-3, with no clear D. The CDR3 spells CASARGPPRSGNTIYF. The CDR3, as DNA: TGTGCCAGCGCCCGAGGACCCCCAAGATCTGGAAACACCATATATTTT.